Included here is one TCR beta chain sequence, with context. These data are taken from a study of OX40 agonist ivuxolimab in advanced cancers. Across the whole study: Partial response was recorded in three patients: one hepatocellular carcinoma and two cutaneous melanoma cases.

Blood sampling took place at baseline, cycle 4 day 1, and cycle 7 day 1. V was clipped by 0 bases and J by 2 bases; unmatched bases: 9. There are 18 residues in the CDR3. Germline V lookup: CDR1 SGHRS, CDR2 YFSETQ. Measured with immunoSEQ multiplex PCR; TCRdb has only the in-frame clones, and not every one. The sample has about 79,000 clones; 80% to 95% are singletons. The chain uses TRBV5-1 and TRBJ2-3; the match to TRBD2 covers 10 bases. This clonotype was sampled from an adult with an advanced solid tumor such as melanoma, head and neck, liver or kidney cancer. The sample consisted of CD4+ or CD8+ T cells sorted from blood, taken in a trial of the OX40 agonist ivuxolimab. Here the CDR3 reads CASSLEPSGSVFTDTQYF. CDR3 DNA: TGCGCCAGCAGCTTGGAACCTAGCGGGAGCGTGTTCACAGATACGCAGTATTTT.